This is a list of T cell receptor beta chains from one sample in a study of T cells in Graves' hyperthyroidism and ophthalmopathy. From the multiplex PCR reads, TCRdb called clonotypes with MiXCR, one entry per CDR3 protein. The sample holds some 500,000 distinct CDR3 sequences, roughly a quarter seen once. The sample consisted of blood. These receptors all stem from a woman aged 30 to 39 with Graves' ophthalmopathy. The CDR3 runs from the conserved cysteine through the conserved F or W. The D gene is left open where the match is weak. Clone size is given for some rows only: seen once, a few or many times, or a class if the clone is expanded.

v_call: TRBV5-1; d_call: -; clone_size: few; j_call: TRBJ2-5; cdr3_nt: TGCGCCAGCCGGGCCTCACGAGAGACCCAGTACTTC; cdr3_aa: CASRASRETQYF
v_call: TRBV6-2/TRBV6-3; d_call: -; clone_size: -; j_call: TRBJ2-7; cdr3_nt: TGTGCCAGCAGTCAAAGACTAGAAGGAAGTTCCTACGAGCAGTACTTC; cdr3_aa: CASSQRLEGSSYEQYF
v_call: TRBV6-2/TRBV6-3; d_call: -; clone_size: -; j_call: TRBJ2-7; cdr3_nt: TGTGCCAGCAGTTACCGACCTAGAAGTCCCTACGAGCAGTACTTC; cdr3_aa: CASSYRPRSPYEQYF
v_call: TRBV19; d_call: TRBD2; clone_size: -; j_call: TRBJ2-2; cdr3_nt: TGTGCCAGTTTACCTCTAGCGGGGGTCGGGGAGCTGTTTTTT; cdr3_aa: CASLPLAGVGELFF
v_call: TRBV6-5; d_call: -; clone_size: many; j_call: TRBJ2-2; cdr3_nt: TGTGCCAGCAGTTACTATGGAGCCGGGGAGCTGTTTTTT; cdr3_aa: CASSYYGAGELFF
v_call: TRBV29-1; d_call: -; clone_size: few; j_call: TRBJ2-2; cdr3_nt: TGCAGCGTTGAAGATCGGGGCACCTCGAACACCGGGGAGCTGTTTTTT; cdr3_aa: CSVEDRGTSNTGELFF
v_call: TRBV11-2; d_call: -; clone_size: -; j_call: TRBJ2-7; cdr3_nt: TGTGCCAGCAGCTTAGCGACGTCGGGGGAGCAGTACTTC; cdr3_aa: CASSLATSGEQYF
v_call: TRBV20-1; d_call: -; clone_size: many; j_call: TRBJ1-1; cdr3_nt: TGCAGTGCTTACGGAGGGAACACTGAAGCTTTCTTT; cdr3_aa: CSAYGGNTEAFF
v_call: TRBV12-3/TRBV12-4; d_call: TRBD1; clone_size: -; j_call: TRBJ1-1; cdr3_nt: TGTGCCAGCAGGCAAAACCGGGACAGAGAAGCTTTCTTT; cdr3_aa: CASRQNRDREAFF
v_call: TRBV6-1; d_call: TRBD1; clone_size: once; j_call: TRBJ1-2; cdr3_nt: TGTGCCAGCAGTCCTCGGGACAGCGGACTCTATGGCTACACCTTC; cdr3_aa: CASSPRDSGLYGYTF
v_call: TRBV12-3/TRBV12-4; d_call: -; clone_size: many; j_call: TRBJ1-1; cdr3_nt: TGTGCCAGCAAGGGCCAGGGTTCGGACACTGAAGCTTTCTTT; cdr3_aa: CASKGQGSDTEAFF
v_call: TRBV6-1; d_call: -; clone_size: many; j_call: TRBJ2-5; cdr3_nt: TGTGCCAGCACCCGAAGGGCAGGGGCGGGTGCAGAGACCCAGTACTTC; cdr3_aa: CASTRRAGAGAETQYF
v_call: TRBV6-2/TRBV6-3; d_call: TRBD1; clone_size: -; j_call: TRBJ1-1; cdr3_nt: TGTGCCAGCAGTTCTTACGACAGGGGGAACACTGAAGCTTTCTTT; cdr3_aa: CASSSYDRGNTEAFF
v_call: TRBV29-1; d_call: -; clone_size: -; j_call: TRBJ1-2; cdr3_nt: TGCAGCGTATGGCAGAAATATGGCTACACCTTC; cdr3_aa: CSVWQKYGYTF
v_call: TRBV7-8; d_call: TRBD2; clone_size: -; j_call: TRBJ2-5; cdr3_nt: TGTGCCAGCAGCTTAGTAAGCGGGAGGGAGACCCAGTACTTC; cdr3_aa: CASSLVSGRETQYF
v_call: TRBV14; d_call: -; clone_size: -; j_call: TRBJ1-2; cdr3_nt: TGTGCCAGCAGCCATTGGACGGGGGTCTTGGGCTACACCTTC; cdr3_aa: CASSHWTGVLGYTF
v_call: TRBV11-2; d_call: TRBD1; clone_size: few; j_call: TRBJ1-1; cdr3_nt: TGTGCCAGCAGCTTACGGACAGGATGGACTGAAGCTTTCTTT; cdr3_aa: CASSLRTGWTEAFF
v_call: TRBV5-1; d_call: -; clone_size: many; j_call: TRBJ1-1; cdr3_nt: TGTGCCAGCAGTTTAAACGTAAACACTGAAGCTTTCTTT; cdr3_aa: CASSLNVNTEAFF
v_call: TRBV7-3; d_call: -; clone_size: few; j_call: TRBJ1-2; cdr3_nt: TGTGCCAGCAGCTCCCTTGACGGCCCCTATGGCTACACCTTC; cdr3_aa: CASSSLDGPYGYTF
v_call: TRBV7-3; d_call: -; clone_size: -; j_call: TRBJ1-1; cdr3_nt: TGTGCCAGCAGCTTACTGGGGAGGAGAACGAACACTGAAGCTTTCTTT; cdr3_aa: CASSLLGRRTNTEAFF
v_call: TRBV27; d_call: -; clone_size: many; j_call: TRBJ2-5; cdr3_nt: TGTGCCAGCAGGGACTTGAACCTGCAAGAGACCCAGTACTTC; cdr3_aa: CASRDLNLQETQYF
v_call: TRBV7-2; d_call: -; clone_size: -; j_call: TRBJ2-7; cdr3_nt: TGTGCCAGCAGCTTTGGCCTCTACGAGCAGTACTTC; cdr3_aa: CASSFGLYEQYF
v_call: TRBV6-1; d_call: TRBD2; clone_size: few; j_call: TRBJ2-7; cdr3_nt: TGTGCCACCACCGGGGGGGTCTCCTACGAGCAGTACTTC; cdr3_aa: CATTGGVSYEQYF
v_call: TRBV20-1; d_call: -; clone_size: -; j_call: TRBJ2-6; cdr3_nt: TGCAGTGCTAGTGGGGTTTCTGGGGCCAACGTCCTGACTTTC; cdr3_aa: CSASGVSGANVLTF
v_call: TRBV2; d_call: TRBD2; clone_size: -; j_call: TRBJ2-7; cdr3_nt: TGTGCCAGCGTTGGGACTAGCGGGGCGTACGAGCAGTACTTC; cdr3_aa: CASVGTSGAYEQYF
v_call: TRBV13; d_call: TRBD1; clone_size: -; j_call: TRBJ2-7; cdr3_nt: TGTGCCAGCAGCGGGACAGAGGTTGGGGAGCAGTACTTC; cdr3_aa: CASSGTEVGEQYF
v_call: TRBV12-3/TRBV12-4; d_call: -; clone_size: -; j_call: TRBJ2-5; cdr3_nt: TGTGCCAGCACTTCAAGCGCCCCTAGGGGACAACCGACGGCCCAGTACTTC; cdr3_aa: CASTSSAPRGQPTAQYF
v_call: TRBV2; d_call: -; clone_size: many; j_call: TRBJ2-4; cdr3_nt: TGTGCCAGCAGTGAAAGGACAGTCAAAAACATTCAGTACTTC; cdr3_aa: CASSERTVKNIQYF
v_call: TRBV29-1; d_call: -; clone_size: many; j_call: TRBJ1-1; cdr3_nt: TGCAGCGTTGAACGGCTCATGAACACTGAAGCTTTCTTT; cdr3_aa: CSVERLMNTEAFF
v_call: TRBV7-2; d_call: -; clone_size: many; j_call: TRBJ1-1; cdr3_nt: TGTGCCAGCAGCGTATCCTGGGATGGGAACACTGAAGCTTTCTTT; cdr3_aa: CASSVSWDGNTEAFF
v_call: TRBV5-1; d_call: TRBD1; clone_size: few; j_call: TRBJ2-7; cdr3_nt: TGCGCCAGCAGCTCAAATCCGGGACAGTCCTACGAGCAGTACTTC; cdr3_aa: CASSSNPGQSYEQYF
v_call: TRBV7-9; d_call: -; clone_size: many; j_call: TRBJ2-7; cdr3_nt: TGTGCCAGCAGCTGGACAGATTCCTACGAGCAGTACTTC; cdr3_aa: CASSWTDSYEQYF
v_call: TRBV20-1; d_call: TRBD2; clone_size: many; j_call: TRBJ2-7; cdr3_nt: TGCAGTGCGAGACTGACTAGCGGGGGCCAAGCCTACGAGCAGTACTTC; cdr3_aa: CSARLTSGGQAYEQYF
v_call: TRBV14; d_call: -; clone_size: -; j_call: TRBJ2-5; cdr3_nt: TGTGCCAGCAGTTCCCCCCTACAGTTGGATACCCAGTACTTC; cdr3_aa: CASSSPLQLDTQYF
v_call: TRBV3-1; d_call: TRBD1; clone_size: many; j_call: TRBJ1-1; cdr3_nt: TGTGCCAGCAGCCAAGAGGCGGGACAGGGGTCTGAAGCTTTCTTT; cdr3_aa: CASSQEAGQGSEAFF
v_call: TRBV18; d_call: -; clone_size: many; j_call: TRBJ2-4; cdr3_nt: TGTGCCAGCTCACCACAGGGAACGGACATTCAGTACTTC; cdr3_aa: CASSPQGTDIQYF
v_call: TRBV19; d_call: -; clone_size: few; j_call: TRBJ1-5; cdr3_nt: TGTGCCAGTAGTCTCCGCCCCGATAGCAATCAGCCCCAGCATTTT; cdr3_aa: CASSLRPDSNQPQHF
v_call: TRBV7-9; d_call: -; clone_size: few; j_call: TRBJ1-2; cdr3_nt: TGTGCCAGCAGCTTATTGGACACCGAAACGAGTGGCTACACCTTC; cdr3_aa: CASSLLDTETSGYTF